The clone carrying this TCR beta chain appeared many times. Its antigen is undetermined. MiXCR, applied by TCRdb to the RT-PCR reads, yields one record per CDR3 protein. This table holds some 600,000 distinct CDR3 sequences, 11% to 15% found once. The data stem from a study of response to subunit inactivated influenza vaccine. Findings and caveats of the study: Only a handful of new T cells, the authors suggested, are recruited with each seasonal influenza vaccination.

Deletions cut 5 bases from V and 5 bases from J, with 10 bases between. This CDR3 is 11 amino acids long. Germline V CDR1 and CDR2: SQVTM, ANQGSEA. The sequencing used PBMCs from blood, collected around two weeks before vaccination. The V and J genes are TRBV29-1 and TRBJ2-7; either TRBD1 or TRBD2 may fit D (5 bases each). This TCR was recovered from a man aged 50-60 years who received an inactivated influenza vaccine. The CDR3 here is CSVSGGDEQYF. As DNA, the CDR3 is TGCAGCGTTAGTGGGGGAGACGAGCAGTACTTC.